The 11 T cell receptor beta chains listed next were all sequenced from one sample in a study of T cell responses to AZD1222 COVID-19 vaccine. Generated by immunoSEQ multiplex PCR, the TCRdb table keeps only in-frame clones and is missing some. The sample contains about 120,000 clones, about 88% of which appear only once. The material sequenced was peripheral blood, taken on day 0 of AZD1222 vaccination. The receptors come from an adult in good health.

This rearrangement joins TRBV15 to TRBJ2-1; 9 nucleotides line up with TRBD2. Germline-derived CDR1 and CDR2 are LNHNV and YYDKDF (reference sequence). The length of the CDR3 is 14 residues. CDR3 protein: CATGWREGYNEQFF. The CDR3, as DNA: TGTGCTACCGGGTGGCGGGAGGGTTACAATGAGCAGTTCTTC.

In regard to this clone: The DNA is left out, because the CDR3 cannot be placed on it with certainty; the CDR3 is given as TCRdb lists it. The chain combines TRBV6-5 with TRBJ1-5. The length of the CDR3 is 13 amino acids, counting both ends. Germline lookup yields CDR1 MNHEY and CDR2 SVGAGI. The CDR3 protein is CASSSSKDQPQHF.

This chain connects TRBV13 to TRBJ2-5, with D possibly matching TRBD1 (6 bases). Trimming shortened V by 5 bases and J by 2 bases, and 12 bases separated the two germline ends. Per germline, CDR1 PRHDT and CDR2 FYEKMQ (reference sequence). The CDR3 runs 14 residues. The DNA of the CDR3 is TGTGCCAGCAGCCGACAGGACCAACAAGAGACCCAGTACTTC. Translating it yields CASSRQDQQETQYF.

A single count supports this clone. V is TRBV5-1 and J is TRBJ1-2; 8 bases are a match to TRBD1. Germline trimming cut 5 bases from V and 8 bases from J; bases unmatched to any gene: 8. Germline V gene sequence: CDR1 SGHRS, CDR2 YFSETQ. The CDR3 is 13 amino acids. CDR3: CASSPDRVGGYTF. DNA of the CDR3: TGCGCCAGCAGTCCGGACAGGGTCGGGGGCTACACCTTC.

This chain links TRBV30 with TRBJ1-3; no clear D. This CDR3 is built from 14 residues. The V gene's germline CDR1 is GTSNPN and CDR2 SVGIG (reference sequence). V lost 2 bases and J lost 4, with 12 bases in between. The CDR3 DNA sequence: TGTGCCTGGAGTCCTACTATTCAAGGAAACACCATATATTTT. It encodes CAWSPTIQGNTIYF.

CDR3 sequence (DNA): TGTGCCAGCTCACGGGGGCCTGTTGGGGAGGATGAGCAGTTCTTC. This gives the protein CASSRGPVGEDEQFF. This rearrangement joins TRBV18 to TRBJ2-1; D is tentatively TRBD1 or TRBD2 (6 bases each). This CDR3 contains 15 residues. From germline, CDR1 is KGHSH and CDR2 LQKENI. Trimming left V 4 bases short and J 8 bases short, with 18 bases between.

This chain links TRBV7-2 with TRBJ1-5; 9 bases are a match to TRBD1. Germline V gene data show CDR1 as SGHTA and CDR2 as FQGNSA. This CDR3 comprises 15 residues. Unmatched junction bases numbered 9, after V lost 5 bases and J lost 7 bases. The CDR3 DNA reads TGTGCCAGCAGCCCCGGGACAGGGCAGAGGCAGCCCCAGCATTTT. It translates to CASSPGTGQRQPQHF. The full variable domain, its missing parts supplied by reference TRBV7-2 and TRBJ1-5, is GAGVSQSPSNKVTEKGKDVELRCDPISGHTALYWYRQSLGQGLEFLIYFQGNSAPDKSGLPSDRFSAERTGGSVSTLTIQRTQQEDSAVYLCASSPGTGQRQPQHFGDGTRLSIL.

This clone was detected only once. The chain combines TRBV4-2 with TRBJ1-6; D possibly corresponds to TRBD1 (6 bases). CDR1 and CDR2 (germline): LGHNA, YNFKEQ. V dropped 3 bases and J dropped 0 bases, with 9 bases sitting between them. The CDR3 is made up of 16 amino acids. The CDR3 region has the DNA TGTGCCAGCAGCCACGGACAGTCCTCCTATAATTCACCCCTCCACTTT. It encodes CASSHGQSSYNSPLHF.

The rearrangement joins TRBV19 to TRBJ1-1, with D maybe TRBD1 (5 bases). The germline V and J ends were trimmed by 10 bases and 3 bases, with 15 bases remaining between them. The CDR3 is 13 residues long. Germline V lookup: CDR1 LNHDA, CDR2 SQIVND (reference sequence). For the CDR3, the DNA is TGTGCCACCAAAGGGGCAAGGGACACTGAAGCTTTCTTT. This translates into CATKGARDTEAFF.

This clone has only a few counts. The DNA of the CDR3 is TGTGCCAGCAGTTTCGCAATTGACACTGAAGCTTTCTTT. Translation: CASSFAIDTEAFF. This chain uses TRBV6-2 or TRBV6-3 with TRBJ1-1, with no clear D. From germline, CDR1 is MNHEY and CDR2 SVGEGT. This CDR3 has 13 amino acids. V was shortened by 4 bases and J by 3 bases, with 9 bases between the two germline ends.

The chain joins TRBV6-1 to TRBJ2-5; D possibly corresponds to TRBD1 (5 bases). The V end was cut by 0 bases, the J end by 5 bases, with 7 bases between. CDR1 MNHNS and CDR2 SASEGT come from the germline V gene. The CDR3 contains 13 residues. CDR3 DNA sequence: TGTGCCAGCAGTGAAGCGCCAGGGGAGACCCAGTACTTC. Translating it yields CASSEAPGETQYF.